The T cell receptor beta chain described here comes from a study of blood T cells in healthy people across ages. Points from the study as a whole: Strongly correlated with naive T cell percentage was TCR beta diversity.

Alongside a J-beta primer mix, a sample-barcoded 5' primer served in a second PCR lasting about 7 to 12 cycles. TCRdb re-analysed the 5' RACE reads in MiXCR, keeping a single row per CDR3 protein. The table records about 680,000 distinct CDR3 sequences, around half of them present only once. As for this clonotype: The target antigen is unknown.

The length of the CDR3 is 15 residues. The germline V gene has CDR1 SGHRS and CDR2 YFSETQ. Trimming shortened V by 0 bases and J by 10 bases, and 19 bases separated the two germline ends. The sample consisted of blood. This clonotype was sampled from a woman in her sixties in good health. This rearrangement joins TRBV5-1 to TRBJ1-2; a possible D gene is TRBD1 (6 bases). This CDR3 reads CASSLAVDRLQPYTF. Written as DNA, the CDR3 is TGCGCCAGCAGCTTGGCCGTCGACAGGCTTCAACCCTACACCTTC.